The present T cell receptor (beta chain) was sequenced within a study of cytomegalovirus exposure and HLA in healthy donors (dated by TCRdb to 2017 to 2019). At the level of the whole study: In an earlier analysis of 550 to 750 of the donors, 276 Gb of sequence data and 117 million unique TCR beta sequences from roughly 190 million T cells were reported. An early release covering 500 to 750 HLA-typed donors comprised approximately 300 gigabases of sequencing data and around 80 million unique TCR sequences. Of the 300 to 500 genotyped donors, approximately 80% were placed in the genetic ancestry cluster associated with self-reported Caucasian donors. The study was designed to test whether signatures of past pathogen exposure could be identified by cataloging public T cell receptors. Using immunosequencing, the study profiled T cell repertoires from roughly 650 subjects and related those repertoires to cytomegalovirus serostatus. Along with the approximately 670-subject first cohort, a separate validation cohort of roughly 110 different subjects was used. To predict cytomegalovirus infection status, the study combined high-throughput TCR immunosequencing, statistical association of individual TCRs with disease status, and machine learning. In a later analysis, previously published TCR beta repertoires from about 670 donors were re-analyzed and high-resolution HLA genotyping was added so that TCR occurrence patterns could be studied. Rather than drawing on any new phenotypic data, the later analysis identified candidate immune exposures from TCR beta sequences and the way those sequences occurred across donors. In an earlier analysis of 500 to 650 of the donors, high-throughput TCR beta sequencing was used to judge whether each TCR beta V gene segment behaved as functional or pseudogenic. Alongside the repertoire data, information on donor age, sex, ethnicity and CMV serostatus was compiled. A later genetic analysis used genome-wide SNP genotypes for about 60% of the 666 donors, treating that subset as a discovery cohort. All discovery cohort repertoires had been generated using a single sequencing platform. Class I and class II HLA loci were covered by the typing at four-digit resolution. The number of typed donors differed by locus: about 620-640 for A, B, C, DRB1 and DQB1; 500 to 550 for DQA1; around 610 for DPA1; and about 450 for DPB1. Because of strong linkage in the cohort, a few DR-DQ haplotypes were treated as single units for association and clustering. Across approximately 420 genotyped donors of the cohort, an average of approximately 240,000 unique TCR beta nucleotide sequences per donor were sequenced, and 15% to 20% of those sequences were non-productive. Results and caveats for the whole study, not just this receptor: An earlier analysis of approximately 570 of the donors showed that most TCR beta V segments appeared in productive rearrangements either about 87% or about 30% of the time, which broadly matched IMGT annotations. The authors suggested that the approach could potentially be extended to other disease states and immunological phenotypes. A few of the identified cytomegalovirus-associated TCR beta chains were confirmed in vitro to be specific for cytomegalovirus antigens. The only immune exposure information available for the cohort was CMV serostatus. In a later genetic analysis, fewer N-insertions in productive TCRs were reported among donors in an Asian-associated ancestry cluster than the roughly 700-donor mean. When HLA alleles, especially DR and DQ, strongly co-occurred, attributing TCR associations to individual alleles was difficult. This cohort had only TCR beta chains sequenced, and the lack of alpha or paired-chain data limited which features could be detected. Because counts were too low, about 18 rarely observed V segments, including chromosome 9 orphons, were excluded from the earlier analysis of 587 of the donors. Presence/absence analyses assumed roughly uniform sequencing depth across donors, an assumption that may not hold. Because the 87-base-pair reads could not distinguish some IMGT-functional V segments, including TRBV6-2 and TRBV6-3, those segments were excluded. A later genetic analysis associated a missense DCLRE1C variant with V-gene and J-gene trimming of TCR beta chains, and an independent cohort replicated the association. The classifier was reported to diagnose cytomegalovirus status with high specificity and sensitivity in both the original cohort and the validation cohort. A later analysis found that TCR association rates varied across HLA loci, with DRB1 alleles showing the most associated TCRs and HLA-C alleles the fewest. The sequencing pipeline was judged likely to have produced a cluster of highly shared sequence variants as a technical artifact. According to a later analysis, parvovirus B19, influenza, CMV and Epstein-Barr virus appeared linked to several top co-occurrence clusters. A later analysis associated 15,000 or so TCR beta sequences with specific HLA alleles at a false discovery rate of 0.05. Linkage disequilibrium might explain the correlated functional status among segregating V segments, but an unknown experimental factor could not be excluded. A total of roughly 160 TCR beta chains were listed by the study as associated with cytomegalovirus. Most TCR sequences were observed very rarely across donors, whereas some public TCRs were present in many individuals. According to a later analysis, most CMV-associated TCR beta chains appeared to be HLA-restricted, and the HLA associations seemed to be driven largely by CMV exposure. Because some donors lacked HLA typing at each locus, the association tests relied only on the typed subset. A further reported finding was that TCR beta sequences accurately predicted the HLA-A and HLA-B alleles for most subjects in the first cohort. In a later analysis, HLA-associated TCR beta chains were found to be more clonally expanded and to have lower generation probabilities than equally common non-associated chains.

Library method: the immunoSEQ multiplex PCR assay. For the multiplex PCR, a mixture combining 60 forward primers for TCR Vbeta segments and 13 reverse primers for TCR Jbeta segments was used. Amplification of the CDR3 region of rearranged TCR beta genes was performed with a multiplex PCR assay on genomic DNA. The amplified TCR beta libraries were sequenced on the Illumina HiSeq System as 87-base-pair reads. The source study handled its data this way. In a later analysis, 80 million or so unique TCR beta chains were counted across the approximately 640 repertoires, and roughly 11 million of these chains were shared by at least two donors. A nearest-neighbor algorithm error-corrected the raw reads and collapsed the reads into unique sequences, merging closely related sequences to remove PCR and sequencing errors. CDR3 sequences were aligned to IMGT reference sequences to assign V, D and J gene segments. For a sequence to be retained, a match of at least six nucleotides was required to both a V gene segment and a J gene segment. Rearrangements were classified as productive when the CDR3 lacked stop codons and remained in frame with V and J, and all other rearrangements were classified as non-productive. Following IMGT convention, CDR3 was defined as the stretch from the second conserved V-encoded cysteine up to the conserved J-encoded phenylalanine. In an earlier analysis of roughly 610 of the donors, sequences lacking an unambiguous match to a single V gene segment were excluded. In an earlier analysis of some 590 of the donors, a V segment was called functional when productive rearrangements were above 56.7%, and segregating when the standard deviation between donors exceeded 5%. To diagnose cytomegalovirus status from the catalog of TCR beta chain sequences, a statistical classification framework was built. A later analysis assigned V and J genes by comparing TCR nucleotide sequences with IMGT/GENE-DB human TR gene sequences. A later analysis assigned CDR3 sequences and most-parsimonious VDJ recombination scenarios with the TCRdist pipeline. In a later analysis, every TCR beta chain was defined by the combination of its CDR3 amino acid sequence and its V-gene family, and reads without a unique V-gene family were dropped. To address suspected cross-contamination and a sequencing artifact, a later analysis removed approximately 600 highly shared, low-generation-probability nucleotide sequences. A later analysis calculated a clonal expansion index for each public chain from normalized within-repertoire ranks of inferred template counts. Generation probabilities in a later analysis came from a VDJ recombination model fitted to out-of-frame rearrangements, and those results were checked against IGoR. In a later analysis, hypergeometric tests were used to score TCR-TCR, TCR-HLA and TCR-CMV co-occurrence, with a repertoire-size bias correction applied to TCR pairs. To estimate false discovery rates, a later analysis permuted the HLA or CMV assignments 20 times. In a later analysis, co-occurring TCRs were grouped using DBSCAN, and TCRdist sequence similarity was added for clustering within HLA-allele-positive subsets. Repertoires with fewer than 30,000 or more than 120,000 public chains, plus five repertoires with anomalous nucleotide sharing, were excluded from co-occurrence clustering. What TCRdb holds here is the immuneACCESS table cut down to in-frame rearrangements. Part of the clones is not present; checked against another copy, under half of the missing clones reflect an unresolved V gene, and the others are unexplained. From that table come the V and J calls and clone size; the DNA was used to work out D and trimming. Across this sample there are about 120,000 clones, with approximately 80% seen only once. Jointly, the top ten make up less than 0.25% of the sample.

The cohort comprised fewer than 700 healthy bone marrow donors. At the time of sampling, all cohort members were nominally healthy, though unrecorded immune exposures were likely present. The donor tested CMV seronegative and was one of the 352 seronegative cohort members. Each donor provided a peripheral blood sample, and peripheral blood mononuclear cells were used for TCR beta sequencing. Genomic DNA was extracted from the blood cell samples with the Qiagen DNeasy Blood Extraction Kit. About this clone itself: Its antigen is not yet known. Qualities for individual bases were not recorded, and no much larger clone is one base off.

As encoded in the germline V gene, CDR1 is SGHDT while CDR2 is YYEEEE. Germline trimming: 2 bases from V, 6 bases from J; junction bases outside gene matches: 11. Taken from cysteine to phenylalanine, the CDR3 has 16 residues. The DNA shown is the 48-base CDR3, in frame from base 1. The sequence came from a man in his fifties in good health and CMV-seronegative. The sequence joins TRBV5-6 to TRBJ1-5, with 7 central nucleotides matching TRBD1. Sequenced input: PBMCs. This receptor has the CDR3 CASSFGDTGVGQPQHF. The DNA sequence follows: TGTGCCAGCAGCTTCGGTGACACAGGGGTCGGTCAGCCCCAGCATTTT.